This TCR beta chain was captured by sequencing in a study of T cell responses to AZD1222 COVID-19 vaccine (dated by TCRdb to the early 2020s). With respect to the entire study: A total of more than 230 trial participants underwent TCR sequencing, of whom around 210 had received two doses of AZD1222 and about 26 had received two doses of the MenACWY control vaccine. Trial participants were enrolled by age into subgroups of 18-55, 56-69 and 70-plus years, and about 150, 27 and 61 TCR-sequenced participants, respectively, were included in these subgroups.

The CDR3 regions of human TCRbeta chains were analyzed by immunosequencing. In the paper's pipeline: TCRs in the repertoires were compared against a reference library of SARS-CoV-2-specific TCRs that had been generated with the MIRA antigen-specificity platform. Breadth was defined as the fraction of unique TCRs that were SARS-CoV-2-associated. Depth was defined as the fraction of total T cells that were SARS-CoV-2-associated. Using the MIRA data, each spike-specific TCR was assigned both to the spike region to which the TCR was reactive and to a CD4 or CD8 class. Log10-transformed breadth and depth values were compared by one-way ANOVA with Sidak's multiple comparisons tests. The table comes from immuneACCESS by way of TCRdb, which keeps in-frame sequences with V and J called. Part of the clones is missing from these tables; in studies checked, under half for an unresolved V gene and the rest for unknown reasons. Clone size and the V and J calls come from that table; the DNA yielded D and trimming. Recorded for this sample are just over 90,000 clones; 85% to 90% of them occurred a single time. The ten largest account for about 2.4% of the sample.

As encoded in the germline V gene, CDR1 is SGHRS while CDR2 is YFSETQ. The CDR3 measures 14 amino acids from cysteine to phenylalanine. CDR3 DNA only is kept here, 42 bases in frame from base 1. V is pared back by 2 bases and J by 3 bases, with 11 bases lying between the germline termini. A word on this clone: What antigen it recognizes has not been identified. The record has no base qualities; no much larger clone is one base away.

General findings and caveats noted by the study authors: In the small 56-69-year group, the increase in depth fell short of significance, most likely because of low power. The vaccine-associated CD4 TCRs covered the entire spike protein, and the dominant responses fell in regions 160-218 and 743-854. Nearly half of unique spike-specific TCRs reportedly recognized epitopes outside regions mutated in the B.1.351 and B.1.1.7 variants. Only five to seven AZD1222 recipients were SARS-CoV-2 seropositive at baseline, limiting conclusions about previously exposed vaccinees. Because no day 14 peak-response samples were available, the repertoires could be characterized only after the peak T cell response. Participants were mostly white British, with more females than males. The authors suggested clonal diversity may have been underestimated. A significant rise in spike-specific TCR breadth and depth was observed after two AZD1222 doses relative to day 0 and relative to MenACWY recipients.

The meaning of the sample's time point label: about 28 days (+/-7) after the second vaccine dose. Because spike-specific TCR depth and breadth did not differ between the two schedules, AZD1222 recipients who got a second dose at roughly 4 weeks were pooled with those who got a second dose at roughly 12 weeks. Vaccinee samples were obtained from the UK trials COV001 and COV002, which included a single-blind randomized controlled phase 2/3 trial of AZD1222 (ChAdOx1 nCoV-19) in healthy adults. Trial participant PBMC samples were collected at day 0 and day 28 after the second dose for TCRbeta chain sequencing.

This clonotype was obtained from an adult who received the AZD1222 COVID-19 vaccine. The sequencing here drew on peripheral blood, taken 28 days after the second AZD1222 dose. This sequence uses TRBV5-1 and TRBJ1-1, with the D gene not clear enough to name. Read as DNA, the sequence is TGCGCCAGCAGCTTAAGTGGCAGCGACACTGAAGCTTTCTTT. It is translated as CASSLSGSDTEAFF.